This passage covers 19 T cell receptor beta chains from one sample sequenced in a study of cytomegalovirus exposure and HLA in healthy donors. Vbeta (60) and Jbeta (13) primers were used in the PCR. The table came from immunoSEQ multiplex PCR; TCRdb's copy has only in-frame clones and leaves some out. The sample has around 130,000 clones; 60% to 85% are singletons. Material: PBMCs. The receptor source for this set is a man in his thirties or forties in good health and CMV-seronegative.

This chain joins TRBV19 and TRBJ2-7; tentatively, D is TRBD2 (7 bases). CDR3 length: 15 residues. V was shortened by 6 bases and J by 0 bases, with 15 bases between the two germline ends. Germline loops: CDR1 LNHDA, CDR2 SQIVND (reference sequence). The CDR3 reads CASRLAGADSYEQYF. DNA for the CDR3: TGTGCCAGTAGATTGGCGGGGGCCGACTCCTACGAGCAGTACTTC.

This clone was seen a single time. The chain links TRBV7-6 to TRBJ1-1; D ambiguous. Per germline, CDR1 SGHVS and CDR2 FNYEAQ. This CDR3 comprises 13 residues. Trimming removed 5 bases from V and 1 base from J, with 8 bases in between. The CDR3 loop is CASSASTNTEAFF. CDR3 sequence (DNA): TGTGCCAGCAGCGCGAGTACGAACACTGAAGCTTTCTTT.

The V gene is TRBV27, the J gene TRBJ2-5, with D maybe TRBD1 (6 bases). CDR3 length: 14 residues. Trimming removed 6 bases at V and 0 bases at J, with 11 bases between. CDR1 is MNHEY, CDR2 SMNVEV, per germline (reference sequence). CDR3 DNA: TGTGCCAGCAGATCCCGGGACAACCAAGAGACCCAGTACTTC. Its protein product is CASRSRDNQETQYF.

This chain links TRBV27 with TRBJ2-5, with a possible D match to TRBD1 (6 bases). This CDR3 has 13 residues. Germline V gene data show CDR1 as MNHEY and CDR2 as SMNVEV (reference sequence). Trimming took 6 bases from V and 5 from J, leaving 13 bases between them. The CDR3, as DNA: TGTGCCAGCAGGCTACAGGGAATCGAGACCCAGTACTTC. Amino acid sequence: CASRLQGIETQYF.

The V call is TRBV4-3, the J call TRBJ2-7; TRBD1 is a possible D gene (6 bases). V was shortened by 3 bases and J by 2 bases, with 8 bases between the two germline ends. This CDR3 contains 13 residues. Looked up from germline, CDR1 is LGHNA and CDR2 is YSLEER. In nucleotides, the CDR3 is TGCGCCAGCAGCCAGGACAGAACCTACGAGCAGTACTTC. Its protein product is CASSQDRTYEQYF.

J is TRBJ2-7 and V is TRBV5-1; 7 nucleotides agree with TRBD1. The length of the CDR3 is 14 residues. With V trimmed by 1 base and J by 4 bases, 5 bases remained unmatched. Germline CDR1 is SGHRS and CDR2 is YFSETQ. CDR3 sequence: CASSLPSTGYEQYF. CDR3 nucleotide sequence: TGCGCCAGCAGCTTGCCCTCGACAGGGTACGAGCAGTACTTC.

The gene calls are TRBV5-8 and TRBJ2-1; TRBD2 agrees at 9 bases. V trimming: 4 bases; J trimming: 2 bases; junction bases outside the gene matches: 4. CDR1 is SGHTS, CDR2 YDEGEE, per germline. The CDR3 contains 15 residues. In nucleotides, the CDR3 is TGTGCCAGCAGCCCTAGCGGGGTCCCCTACAATGAGCAGTTCTTC. It is translated as CASSPSGVPYNEQFF.

The rearrangement joins TRBV18 to TRBJ2-5; D perhaps matches TRBD2 (6 bases). Germline V gene sequence: CDR1 KGHSH, CDR2 LQKENI. The CDR3 length is 15 residues. Trimming took 3 bases from V and 1 from J, leaving 12 bases between them. The CDR3 region is CASSPTGGSQETQYF. For the CDR3, the DNA is TGTGCCAGCTCACCTACAGGAGGGTCCCAAGAGACCCAGTACTTC. Using reference TRBV18 and TRBJ2-5 for the parts outside the CDR3, the full variable domain is NAGVMQNPRHLVRRRGQEARLRCSPMKGHSHVYWYRQLPEEGLKFMVYLQKENIIDESGMPKERFSAEFPKEGPSILRIQQVVRGDSAAYFCASSPTGGSQETQYFGPGTRLLVL.

The chain carries TRBV7-6 and TRBJ1-2, with TRBD1 matching over 7 bases. Losses at the gene ends were 0 bases for V and 4 bases for J; bases not matched to a gene: 2. The CDR3 runs 14 residues. Germline lookup yields CDR1 SGHVS and CDR2 FNYEAQ. The DNA for the CDR3 is TGTGCCAGCAGCTTAGCGACAGGGCCCTATGGCTACACCTTC. Protein product: CASSLATGPYGYTF.

The J gene is TRBJ2-7, the V gene TRBV27, with D possibly TRBD2 on 6 matching bases. Germline CDR1 reads MNHEY; CDR2 reads SMNVEV (reference sequence). The CDR3 has 16 residues. V was trimmed by 5 bases and J by 0 bases, leaving 17 bases between them. The CDR3 spells CASSTILAASSYEQYF. In DNA form, the CDR3 reads TGTGCCAGCAGTACGATATTAGCGGCTAGCTCCTACGAGCAGTACTTC.

V is TRBV30 and J is TRBJ1-5; tentative D call: TRBD1 (6 bases). Per the germline V gene, CDR1 is GTSNPN and CDR2 is SVGIG (reference sequence). The CDR3 spans 14 residues. V was trimmed by 1 base and J by 4 bases, leaving 11 bases between them. CDR3 DNA sequence: TGTGCCTGGAGTGAGGACAGTGAAAATCAGCCCCAGCATTTT. Translating gives CAWSEDSENQPQHF.

The chain couples TRBV7-3 to TRBJ2-5, with D possibly TRBD2 on 5 matching bases. The germline CDR1 and CDR2 sequences are SGHTA and FQGTGA. The CDR3 sequence is 15 residues long. V lost 1 base, J lost 4 bases, and 13 bases lay in between. CDR3 sequence reads: CASSLIATAPETQYF. CDR3 DNA: TGTGCCAGCAGCTTAATAGCGACTGCGCCAGAGACCCAGTACTTC.

V and J are TRBV6-5 and TRBJ2-1, with 11 nucleotides matching TRBD2. CDR1 is MNHEY and CDR2 is SVGAGI in the germline V gene. The CDR3 runs to 15 residues. J was trimmed by 7 bases and V by 6 bases; bases with no gene match: 8. DNA of the CDR3: TGTGCCAGCAGCCCGACTAGCGGGGCCTGGAATGAGCAGTTCTTC. Protein: CASSPTSGAWNEQFF.

The chain employs TRBV28 and TRBJ2-3; D perhaps matches TRBD1 (5 bases). Deletions cut 8 bases from V and 6 bases from J, with 21 bases between. The CDR3 spans 15 residues. The germline gives CDR1 MDHEN, CDR2 SYDVKM. The CDR3, as DNA: TGTGCCAGCCAAGGGGTTTTTGAAGGAGTGGATACGCAGTATTTT. Translating gives CASQGVFEGVDTQYF.

This clone was observed a few times. The chain combines TRBV2 with TRBJ1-1, with D unclear. Germline lookup yields CDR1 SNHLY and CDR2 FYNNEI. Deletions cut 6 bases from V and 8 bases from J, with 22 bases between. This CDR3 contains 15 residues. The CDR3 protein is CASSPKEVVTGEAFF. Written as DNA, the CDR3 is TGTGCCAGCAGCCCAAAAGAGGTGGTGACTGGGGAAGCTTTCTTT.

CDR3 loop: CASSYGTNRGEQYF. The CDR3, as DNA: TGTGCCAGCAGTTACGGGACCAACAGGGGGGAGCAGTACTTC. The genes are TRBV6-6 and TRBJ2-7; 8 nucleotides line up with TRBD1. Trimming cost V 2 bases and J 7 bases; bases outside gene matches: 7. Germline CDR1 reads MNHNY; CDR2 reads SVGAGI (reference sequence). The CDR3 has 14 residues.

The chain joins TRBV28 to TRBJ2-3; D is unclear. The CDR3 extends over 16 amino acids. V shed 5 bases and J shed 7 bases, with 22 bases lying between them. Germline V gives CDR1 MDHEN, CDR2 SYDVKM. The CDR3 bases are TGTGCCAGCAGTCCACCCGTGGCGGTTTTACACTATACGCAGTATTTT. The encoded protein is CASSPPVAVLHYTQYF.

As regards this clone: Other DNA sequences in this specimen translate into the identical CDR3. The gene calls are TRBV28 and TRBJ1-2; no reliable D call. V dropped 2 bases and J dropped 4 bases, with 5 bases sitting between them. The CDR3 totals 12 residues. CDR1 and CDR2 from the germline V gene are MDHEN and SYDVKM. The CDR3 region is CASSLGGYGYTF. The CDR3 coding sequence is TGTGCCAGCAGTTTAGGAGGCTATGGCTACACCTTC.

This chain uses TRBV6-1 with TRBJ2-6, with D uncertain. V was clipped by 7 bases and J by 0 bases, with 7 bases between them. The CDR3 is 14 residues long. CDR1 MNHNS and CDR2 SASEGT come from the germline V gene. The CDR3 sequence is CASTWSSGANVLTF. Written as DNA, the CDR3 is TGTGCCAGCACTTGGAGCTCTGGGGCCAACGTCCTGACTTTC.